Below, 18 T cell receptor beta chains from the same sample are listed, as sequenced in a study of blood T cell repertoires in COVID-19. Some clones are missing from TCRdb's copy, which holds only in-frame ones; the method was immunoSEQ multiplex PCR. The sample holds just over 300,000 clones, about 91% seen once. The source material was PBMCs or T cells enriched from blood (not recorded which). The receptors shown here come from a woman under 30 who had recovered from COVID-19.

This chain links TRBV19 with TRBJ1-6; 9 nucleotides line up with TRBD1. The germline gives CDR1 LNHDA, CDR2 SQIVND (reference sequence). V trimming: 5 bases; J trimming: 10 bases; junction bases outside the gene matches: 15. The CDR3 covers 17 residues. In nucleotides, the CDR3 is TGTGCCAGTAGTTCAACGGGGGGACAGGGTTTGGTCTCACCCCTCCACTTT. Translation gives CASSSTGGQGLVSPLHF.

This clone was observed a single time. The rearrangement links TRBV5-5 to TRBJ2-1; TRBD1 might be the D (5 bases). Germline-derived CDR1 and CDR2 are SGHKS and YYEKEE (reference sequence). Deletions cut 0 bases from V and 12 bases from J, with 19 bases between. CDR3 length: 15 amino acids. CDR3 loop: CASSLGDRLQLRQFF. Here the CDR3 DNA reads TGTGCCAGCAGCTTGGGAGACAGACTCCAACTAAGGCAGTTCTTC.

This chain links TRBV7-9 with TRBJ2-1; 15 bases are a match to TRBD2. Trimming at V came to 5 bases and at J to 14 bases, leaving 10 bases not matched to a gene. CDR1 and CDR2 from the germline V gene are SEHNR and FQNEAQ (reference sequence). The CDR3 has 15 residues. The CDR3 region is CASSAGTSGRRREFF. CDR3 sequence (DNA): TGTGCCAGCAGCGCAGGGACTAGCGGGAGGAGGAGGGAGTTCTTC.

The chain employs TRBV4-3 and TRBJ1-1, with a weak D call TRBD1 (5 bases). Between the trimmed V and J ends, which lost 0 bases and 7 bases, there was a span of 21 bases. The CDR3 runs 17 residues. CDR1 and CDR2 from the germline V gene are LGHNA and YSLEER. The CDR3 region has the DNA TGCGCCAGCAGCCAAGATCTGGCGGCAGGACAAACCCTTGAAGCTTTCTTT. It is translated as CASSQDLAAGQTLEAFF.

The chain combines TRBV6-5 with TRBJ1-2; TRBD1 matches 7 bases. Trimming took 6 bases from V and 8 from J; bases not matched to a gene: 9. Germline values: CDR1 MNHEY, CDR2 SVGAGI. CDR3 length: 13 amino acids. The CDR3 protein is CASRGQTMGGYTF. The CDR3 DNA reads as TGTGCCAGCAGGGGACAGACGATGGGAGGCTACACCTTC.

The chain is built from TRBV5-1 and TRBJ2-7; TRBD1 aligns across 7 bases. The CDR3 loop spans 15 amino acids. CDR1 is SGHRS, CDR2 YFSETQ, per germline. V lost 0 bases, J lost 2 bases, and 5 bases stayed unmatched. Here the CDR3 DNA reads TGCGCCAGCAGCTTGGGGGACAGCTCTACCTACGAGCAGTACTTC. Protein sequence: CASSLGDSSTYEQYF.

The chain couples TRBV9 to TRBJ2-7, with D perhaps TRBD1 (5 bases). Trimming removed 4 bases from V and 1 base from J, with 15 bases in between. CDR1 and CDR2 (germline): SGDLS, YYNGEE. This CDR3 has 15 residues. In DNA, the CDR3 is TGTGCCAGCAGCCCCCAGATTGGGGCATCCTACGAGCAGTACTTC. This translates into CASSPQIGASYEQYF.

The V and J genes are TRBV11-2 and TRBJ1-1; D remains unclear. Trimming left V 1 base short and J 4 bases short, with 10 bases between. The V gene's germline CDR1 is SGHAT and CDR2 FQNNGV. The CDR3 spans 14 residues. CDR3 residues: CASSLGRGTTEAFF. Written as DNA, the CDR3 is TGTGCCAGCAGCTTAGGACGGGGAACCACTGAAGCTTTCTTT. The full variable domain, its missing parts supplied by reference TRBV11-2 and TRBJ1-1, is EAGVAQSPRYKIIEKRQSVAFWCNPISGHATLYWYQQILGQGPKLLIQFQNNGVVDDSQLPKDRFSAERLKGVDSTLKIQPAKLEDSAVYLCASSLGRGTTEAFFGQGTRLTVV.

The chain has TRBV7-2 and TRBJ1-5; D gene uncertain. Germline CDR1 SGHTA, CDR2 FQGNSA. This CDR3 contains 15 residues. The V and J ends lost 0 bases and 1 base respectively, with 7 bases between them. The CDR3 nucleotides read TGTGCCAGCAGCTTAGCTCCCCTGAGCAATCAGCCCCAGCATTTT. This translates into CASSLAPLSNQPQHF.

This clone appeared once. The chain combines TRBV18 with TRBJ1-4; TRBD1 is a possible D gene (6 bases). CDR1 is KGHSH and CDR2 is LQKENI in the germline V gene. The CDR3 covers 16 residues. With 6 bases removed from V and 0 bases from J, the gap between germline ends came to 14 bases. This chain's CDR3 is CASSLDRVATNEKLFF. In nucleotides, the CDR3 is TGTGCCAGCTCCCTGGACAGAGTCGCAACTAATGAAAAACTGTTTTTT.

The chain is built from TRBV28 and TRBJ2-7; 8 bases are a match to TRBD1. This CDR3 contains 14 residues. The V gene end was trimmed by 2 bases and the J gene end by 5 bases; junction bases not matched to a gene: 5. Looked up from germline, CDR1 is MDHEN and CDR2 is SYDVKM. CDR3 residues: CASSLDRGVDEQYF. CDR3 bases: TGTGCCAGCAGTTTAGACAGGGGAGTCGACGAGCAGTACTTC.

The chain carries TRBV28 and TRBJ2-7; maybe TRBD2 (6 bases). Deletions cut 5 bases from V and 7 bases from J, with 21 bases between. Germline V gives CDR1 MDHEN, CDR2 SYDVKM. The CDR3 has 15 amino acids. The CDR3 is CASSLIAGNFQEQYF. The CDR3 DNA reads as TGTGCCAGCAGTCTCATCGCGGGAAACTTTCAGGAGCAGTACTTC.

This clone was seen a handful of times. The chain links TRBV5-1 to TRBJ1-6, with unresolved D. V was cut by 4 bases and J by 6 bases, with 8 bases left in between. The germline CDR1 and CDR2 sequences are SGHRS and YFSETQ. The CDR3 spans 13 residues. The CDR3 sequence: CASSLDSNSPLHF. In DNA form, the CDR3 reads TGCGCCAGCAGCCTGGATAGTAATTCACCCCTCCACTTT. The full variable domain, in which reference TRBV5-1 and TRBJ1-6 provide the parts outside the CDR3, is KAGVTQTPRYLIKTRGQQVTLSCSPISGHRSVSWYQQTPGQGLQFLFEYFSETQRNKGNFPGRFSGRQFSNSRSEMNVSTLELGDSALYLCASSLDSNSPLHFGNGTRLTVT.

This chain uses TRBV30 with TRBJ1-2, with no clear D. The CDR3 is 17 residues long. Germline values: CDR1 GTSNPN, CDR2 SVGIG (reference sequence). V was trimmed by 2 bases and J by 5 bases, leaving 24 bases between them. The CDR3 DNA reads as TGTGCCTGGAGTAATGGAGACGCTCGGAGGGCGACTTATGGCTACACCTTC. It specifies CAWSNGDARRATYGYTF.

The V call is TRBV5-1, the J call TRBJ2-3; 7 nucleotides line up with TRBD1. The CDR3 spans 14 residues. Germline V gives CDR1 SGHRS, CDR2 YFSETQ. V lost 4 bases and J lost 5; bases outside the gene matches: 7. The CDR3 spells CASSLQGREDTQYF. CDR3 sequence (DNA): TGCGCCAGCAGCCTACAGGGGAGAGAAGATACGCAGTATTTT.

This chain links TRBV5-4 with TRBJ1-2, with a possible D match to TRBD1 (5 bases). V lost 4 bases, J lost 0 bases, and 22 bases lay in between. CDR3 size: 18 residues. Germline V gene lookup returns CDR1 SGHNT and CDR2 YYREEE (reference sequence). The CDR3 DNA reads as TGTGCCAGCAGCGCGGGGGTCGGGGCAGGCGTCACTAACTATGGCTACACCTTC. Translation gives CASSAGVGAGVTNYGYTF.

This chain joins TRBV7-2 and TRBJ2-5; TRBD2 agrees at 7 bases. The CDR3 extends over 15 amino acids. Trimming took 1 base from V and 5 from J; bases not matched to a gene: 7. Germline CDR1 is SGHTA and CDR2 is FQGNSA. The CDR3 spells CASSLVSMGGETQYF. CDR3 DNA sequence: TGTGCCAGCAGCTTAGTTAGTATGGGAGGGGAGACCCAGTACTTC.

This clone was detected once. This rearrangement joins TRBV9 to TRBJ2-7; possibly TRBD1 for D (5 bases). Germline V gene data show CDR1 as SGDLS and CDR2 as YYNGEE. The CDR3 spans 13 residues. The V and J ends lost 0 bases and 10 bases respectively, with 14 bases between them. CDR3 in DNA: TGTGCCAGCAGCGTAGGGGTAGGGGCGAATCAGTACTTC. The encoded protein is CASSVGVGANQYF. The full variable domain, in which reference TRBV9 and TRBJ2-7 provide the parts outside the CDR3, is DSGVTQTPKHLITATGQRVTLRCSPRSGDLSVYWYQQSLDQGLQFLIQYYNGEERAKGNILERFSAQQFPDLHSELNLSSLELGDSALYFCASSVGVGANQYFGPGTRLTVT.